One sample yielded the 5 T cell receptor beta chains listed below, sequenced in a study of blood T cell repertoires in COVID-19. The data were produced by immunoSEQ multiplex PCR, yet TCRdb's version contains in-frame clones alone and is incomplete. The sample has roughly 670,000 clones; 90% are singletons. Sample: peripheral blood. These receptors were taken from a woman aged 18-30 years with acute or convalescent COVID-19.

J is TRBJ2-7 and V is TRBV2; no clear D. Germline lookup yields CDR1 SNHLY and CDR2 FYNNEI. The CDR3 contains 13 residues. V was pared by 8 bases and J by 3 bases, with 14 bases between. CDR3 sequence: CASQLGGHYEQYF. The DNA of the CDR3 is TGTGCCAGCCAACTCGGTGGGCACTACGAGCAGTACTTC.

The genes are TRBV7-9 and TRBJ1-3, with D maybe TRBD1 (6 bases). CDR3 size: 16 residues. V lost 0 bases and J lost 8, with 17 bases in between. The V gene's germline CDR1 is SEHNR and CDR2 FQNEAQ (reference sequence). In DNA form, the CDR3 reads TGTGCCAGCAGCTTAGCGATGACCGGGACATTTGACACCATATATTTT. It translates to CASSLAMTGTFDTIYF.

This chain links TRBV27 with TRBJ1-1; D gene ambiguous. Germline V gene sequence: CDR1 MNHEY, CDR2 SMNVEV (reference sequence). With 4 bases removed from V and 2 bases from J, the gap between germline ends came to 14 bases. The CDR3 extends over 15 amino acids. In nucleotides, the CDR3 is TGTGCCAGCAGTTCCATTTCGAACTTAAACACTGAAGCTTTCTTT. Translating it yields CASSSISNLNTEAFF.

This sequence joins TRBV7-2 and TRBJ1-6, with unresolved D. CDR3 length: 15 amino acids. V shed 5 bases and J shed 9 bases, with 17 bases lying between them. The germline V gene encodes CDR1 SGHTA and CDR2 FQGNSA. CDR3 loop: CASSVGLWSGSPLHF. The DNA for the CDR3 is TGTGCCAGCAGCGTAGGCCTCTGGAGCGGTTCACCCCTCCACTTT.

The CDR3 here is CASTRDRVSYNEQFF. CDR3 bases: TGTGCCAGCACCCGGGACAGGGTCTCCTACAATGAGCAGTTCTTC. The chain links TRBV18 to TRBJ2-1; 9 nucleotides align to TRBD1. Germline-derived CDR1 and CDR2 are KGHSH and LQKENI. This CDR3 has 15 residues. Unmatched junction bases numbered 5, after V lost 8 bases and J lost 0 bases.